What follows are 4 T cell receptor beta chains derived from one specimen sequenced in a study of T-cell reconstitution after alpha-beta-depleted transplantation in children. Unique molecular identifiers were incorporated into the prepared TCRbeta library. TCRdb called the PCR reads again in MiXCR, with one record for every CDR3 protein. The table includes roughly 350,000 distinct CDR3 sequences, under 20% detected once. The source material was PBMCs, mostly from graft donor cells, sampled 360 days after TCRalphabeta/CD19-depleted stem cell transplant. Receptors were obtained from a male patient between 2 and 9 years old who had a stem cell transplant for acute lymphoblastic leukemia, so the T cells may come from the graft donor.

This clonotype has only a few counts. The chain carries TRBV12-3 or TRBV12-4 and TRBJ2-5; D call uncertain. The CDR3 covers 12 residues. The V gene lost 5 bases and the J gene lost 7 bases, with 11 bases spanning the gap. The CDR3: CASSAWIGTQYF. CDR3 DNA sequence: TGTGCCAGCAGTGCATGGATAGGGACCCAGTACTTC.

The chain combines TRBV6-4 with TRBJ2-1; tentatively, D is TRBD2 (6 bases). CDR3 length equals 13 residues. Germline lookup yields CDR1 MRHNA and CDR2 SNTAGT. V lost 5 bases and J 5 bases, leaving 10 bases between the germline ends. As DNA, the CDR3 is TGTGCCAGCAGTCGGGAGCAGGACAATGAGCAGTTCTTC. Its protein is CASSREQDNEQFF.

In its sample, this clonotype was seen a few times. The chain has TRBV29-1 and TRBJ2-2; D is perhaps TRBD1 (5 bases). CDR1 is SQVTM, CDR2 ANQGSEA, per germline. The ends were cut back, 0 bases at V and 5 bases at J, with 7 bases in the middle. This CDR3 is 13 amino acids long. In nucleotides, the CDR3 is TGCAGCGTTGAAGACAGGGTAACCGGGGAGCTGTTTTTT. This encodes CSVEDRVTGELFF.

The chain links TRBV18 to TRBJ2-3; D remains unclear. The germline V gene has CDR1 KGHSH and CDR2 LQKENI. This CDR3 contains 13 residues. Trimming shortened V by 5 bases and J by 1 base, and 7 bases separated the two germline ends. CDR3 in amino acids: CASSGVGTDTQYF. The CDR3 DNA reads TGTGCCAGCTCAGGAGTCGGCACAGATACGCAGTATTTT. Supplemented by reference TRBV18 and TRBJ2-3, the full variable domain reads NAGVMQNPRHLVRRRGQEARLRCSPMKGHSHVYWYRQLPEEGLKFMVYLQKENIIDESGMPKERFSAEFPKEGPSILRIQQVVRGDSAAYFCASSGVGTDTQYFGPGTRLTVL.